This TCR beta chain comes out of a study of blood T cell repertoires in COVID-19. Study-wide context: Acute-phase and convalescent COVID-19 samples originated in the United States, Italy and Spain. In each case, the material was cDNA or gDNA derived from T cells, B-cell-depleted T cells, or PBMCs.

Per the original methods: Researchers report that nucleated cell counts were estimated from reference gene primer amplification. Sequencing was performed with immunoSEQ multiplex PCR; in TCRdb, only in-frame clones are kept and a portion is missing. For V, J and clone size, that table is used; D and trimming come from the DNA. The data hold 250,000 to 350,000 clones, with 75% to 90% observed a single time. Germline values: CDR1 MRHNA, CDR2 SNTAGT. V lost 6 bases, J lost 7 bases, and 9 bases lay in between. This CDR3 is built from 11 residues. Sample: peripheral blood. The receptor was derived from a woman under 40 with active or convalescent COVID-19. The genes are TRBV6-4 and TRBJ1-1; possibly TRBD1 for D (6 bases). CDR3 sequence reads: CASSADSEAFF. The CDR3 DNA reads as TGTGCCAGCAGCGCGGACAGTGAAGCTTTCTTT.